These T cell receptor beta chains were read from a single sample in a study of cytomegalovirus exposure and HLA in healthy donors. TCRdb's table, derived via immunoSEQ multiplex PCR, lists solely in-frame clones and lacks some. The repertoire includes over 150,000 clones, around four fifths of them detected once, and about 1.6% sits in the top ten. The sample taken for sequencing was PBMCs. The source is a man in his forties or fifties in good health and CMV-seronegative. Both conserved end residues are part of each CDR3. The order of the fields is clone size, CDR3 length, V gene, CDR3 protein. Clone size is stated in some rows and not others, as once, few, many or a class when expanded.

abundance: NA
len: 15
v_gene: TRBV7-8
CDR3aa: CASSRRTGSNEKLFF

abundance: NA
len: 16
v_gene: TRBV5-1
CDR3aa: CASSPVQGARSYEQYF

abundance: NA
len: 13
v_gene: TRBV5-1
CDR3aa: CASSWGQNYGYTF

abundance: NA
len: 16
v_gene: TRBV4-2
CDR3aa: CASSQEGTGEYQEQYF

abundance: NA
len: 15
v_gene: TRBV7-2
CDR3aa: CASSPAGTGSSGEFF

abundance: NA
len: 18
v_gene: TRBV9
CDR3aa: CASSGLGLAGGRGETQYF

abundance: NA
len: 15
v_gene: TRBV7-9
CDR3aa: CSSSLQGDSLTEQYF

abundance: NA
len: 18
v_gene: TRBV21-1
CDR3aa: CASRTDGTGGLGNQPQHF

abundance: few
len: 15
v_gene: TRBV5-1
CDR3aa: CASASGGQGTGELFF

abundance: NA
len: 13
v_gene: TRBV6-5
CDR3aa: CASSYAGDEKLFF

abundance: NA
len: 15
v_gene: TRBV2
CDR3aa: CASRAGLAGGYEQYF

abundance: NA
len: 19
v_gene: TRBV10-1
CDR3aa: CASGREGGYSVRNTGELFF

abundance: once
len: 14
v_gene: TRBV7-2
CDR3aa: CASSFTGRDSPLHF

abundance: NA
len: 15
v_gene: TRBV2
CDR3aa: CASRPQGLRNYEQYF

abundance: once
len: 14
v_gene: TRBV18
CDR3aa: CASSPGSGKETQYF

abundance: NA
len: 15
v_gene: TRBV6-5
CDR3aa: CASSKQGIAGNTIYF

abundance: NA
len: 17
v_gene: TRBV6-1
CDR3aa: CASSEAADGSTNEKLFF

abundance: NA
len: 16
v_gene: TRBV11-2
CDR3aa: CASSPQPGLATAAQYF

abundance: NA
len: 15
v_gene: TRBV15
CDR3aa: CATSREQSSYNEQFF

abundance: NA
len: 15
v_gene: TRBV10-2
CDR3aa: CASSELQTGGTEAFF

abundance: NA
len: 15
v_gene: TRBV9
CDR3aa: CASSTRQGHQETQYF

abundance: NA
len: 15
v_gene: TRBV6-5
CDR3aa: CASSKSGGANNEQFF

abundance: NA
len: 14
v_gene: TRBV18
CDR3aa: CASSPTDRATEAFF

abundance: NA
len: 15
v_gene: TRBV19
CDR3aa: CASSIGAGGPSTQYF

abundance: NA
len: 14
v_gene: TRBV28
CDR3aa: CASRRDPGKSPLHF

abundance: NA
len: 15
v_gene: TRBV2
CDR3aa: CASSVSGGTSNEQFF

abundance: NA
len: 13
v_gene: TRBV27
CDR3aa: CASSPRQGYEQYF